This TCR beta chain is drawn from a study of cytomegalovirus exposure and HLA in healthy donors. Germline values: CDR1 LGHNA, CDR2 YSLEER. The CDR3 runs to 18 residues. The ends were cut back, 0 bases at V and 0 bases at J, with 18 bases in the middle. Primers for the PCR totalled 60 Vbeta and 13 Jbeta. Measured with immunoSEQ multiplex PCR; TCRdb has only the in-frame clones, and not every one. In the table there are about 180,000 clones, roughly 77% of which are singletons. The rearrangement links TRBV4-3 to TRBJ2-7, with D maybe TRBD1 (5 bases). The origin of this receptor is a woman in her 30s in good health and CMV-seropositive. The sequenced material came from PBMCs. CDR3 sequence reads: CASSQDRLSRASSYEQYF. CDR3 DNA sequence: TGCGCCAGCAGCCAAGATAGGCTTAGCAGGGCGAGCTCCTACGAGCAGTACTTC.